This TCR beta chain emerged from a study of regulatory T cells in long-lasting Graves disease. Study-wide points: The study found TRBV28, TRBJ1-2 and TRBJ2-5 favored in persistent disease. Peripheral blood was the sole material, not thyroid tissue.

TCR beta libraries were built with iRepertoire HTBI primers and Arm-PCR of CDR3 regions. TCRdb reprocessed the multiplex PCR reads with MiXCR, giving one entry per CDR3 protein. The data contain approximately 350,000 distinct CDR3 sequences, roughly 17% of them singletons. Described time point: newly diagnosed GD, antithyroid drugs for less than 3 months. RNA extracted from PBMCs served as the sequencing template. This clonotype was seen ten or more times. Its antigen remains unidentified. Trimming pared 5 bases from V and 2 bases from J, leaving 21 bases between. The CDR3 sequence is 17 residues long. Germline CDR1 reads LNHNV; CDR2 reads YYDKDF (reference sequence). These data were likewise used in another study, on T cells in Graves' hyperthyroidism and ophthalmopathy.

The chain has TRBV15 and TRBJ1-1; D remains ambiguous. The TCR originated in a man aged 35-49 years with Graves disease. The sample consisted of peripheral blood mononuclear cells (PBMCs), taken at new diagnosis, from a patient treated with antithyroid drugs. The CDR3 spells CATSGVLISEPNTEAFF. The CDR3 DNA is TGTGCCACCAGCGGCGTTTTGATTTCGGAGCCTAACACTGAAGCTTTCTTT.